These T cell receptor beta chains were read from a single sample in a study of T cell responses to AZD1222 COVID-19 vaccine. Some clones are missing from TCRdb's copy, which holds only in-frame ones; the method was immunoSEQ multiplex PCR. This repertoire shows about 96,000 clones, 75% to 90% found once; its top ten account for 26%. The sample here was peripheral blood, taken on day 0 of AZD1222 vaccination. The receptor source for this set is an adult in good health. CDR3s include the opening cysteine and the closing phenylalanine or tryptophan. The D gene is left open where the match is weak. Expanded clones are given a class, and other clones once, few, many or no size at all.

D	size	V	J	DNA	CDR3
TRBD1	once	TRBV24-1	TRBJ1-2	TGTGCCACCAGTGATTTGGGACAGGGTTATGGCTACACCTTC	CATSDLGQGYGYTF
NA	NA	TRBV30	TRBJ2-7	TGTGCCTGGAGTCCTGGAGGTATCTCTTCCTACGAGCAGTACTTC	CAWSPGGISSYEQYF
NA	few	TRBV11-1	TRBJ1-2	TGTGCCAGCAGTTCCGGGGCCACCTATGGCTACACCTTC	CASSSGATYGYTF
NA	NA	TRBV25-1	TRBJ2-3	TGTGCCAGCAGTAAGAACCCAACGCGGAACACAGATACGCAGTATTTT	CASSKNPTRNTDTQYF
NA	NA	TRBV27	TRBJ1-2	TGTGCCAGCATTAGGCGTTTGGAGGGGTATGGCTACACCTTC	CASIRRLEGYGYTF
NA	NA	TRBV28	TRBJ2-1	TGTGCCAGCAGTCCGGGCGGGACCGCCTACAATGAGCAGTTCTTC	CASSPGGTAYNEQFF
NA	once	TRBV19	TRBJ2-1	TGTGCCAGTAGCCCTACCGCGGGGAATGAGCAGTTCTTC	CASSPTAGNEQFF
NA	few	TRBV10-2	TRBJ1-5	TGCGCCAGCAGGGGGACGGGACAGCCCCAGCATTTT	CASRGTGQPQHF
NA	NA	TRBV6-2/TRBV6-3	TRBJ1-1	TGTGCCAGCAGTTTACCGGGGTTCACTGAAGCTTTCTTT	CASSLPGFTEAFF
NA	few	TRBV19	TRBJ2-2	TGTGCCAGTAGTCCACTCTTCACCGGGGAGCTGTTTTTT	CASSPLFTGELFF
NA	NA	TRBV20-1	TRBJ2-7	TGCAGTGCTGGGGCCCCGGAGGGGCAGTACTTC	CSAGAPEGQYF
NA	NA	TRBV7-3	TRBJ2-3	TGTGCCAGCAGCTTAACAGGCGGCACAGATACGCAGTATTTT	CASSLTGGTDTQYF